This TCR beta chain was captured by sequencing in a study of cytomegalovirus exposure and HLA in healthy donors. Study at large: Of a few hundred genotyped donors, 70% to 85% clustered with self-reported Caucasian donors. Findings of the study overall: Cytomegalovirus association was assigned to more than 150 TCR beta chains.

Details on this clone: What it recognizes is unknown.

The CDR3 covers 13 residues. The germline V gene encodes CDR1 KGHSY and CDR2 FQNENV. Between the trimmed V and J ends, which lost 4 bases and 3 bases, there was a span of 7 bases. Use of 60 Vbeta and 13 Jbeta primers characterized the PCR. Method: immunoSEQ multiplex PCR; TCRdb's copy keeps in-frame clones and lacks some. This sample has 100,000 to 150,000 clones; more than 75% occur once, and the top ten carry roughly 1.8%. J is TRBJ2-1 and V is TRBV16; a possible D gene is TRBD2 (6 bases). The receptor comes from a man younger than 30 in good health and CMV-seronegative. The material sequenced was PBMCs. DNA for the CDR3: TGTGCCAGCAGCCGGGAGGTCTACAATGAGCAGTTCTTC. It specifies CASSREVYNEQFF.